The T cell receptor (beta chain) under discussion was sequenced for a study of blood T cell repertoires in COVID-19. Study as a whole: The origin of the acute and convalescent COVID-19 samples was the United States, Italy and Spain. The cDNA or gDNA used as material had been derived from T cells, B-cell-depleted T cells, or PBMCs.

In the original processing: It was from reference gene primer amplification that nucleated cell counts were estimated. Libraries were prepared by immunoSEQ multiplex PCR; TCRdb keeps only in-frame clonotypes and omits some of them. V, J and clone size are those of that table, while D and trimming were read from the DNA. The sample lists around 250,000 clones; roughly 80% were seen once. Germline V gene sequence: CDR1 SGHRS, CDR2 YFSETQ. This CDR3 comprises 16 residues. The germline V and J ends were trimmed by 6 bases and 7 bases, with 20 bases remaining between them. The receptor's source is a woman under 30 with acute or convalescent COVID-19. The specimen was peripheral blood. The chain carries TRBV5-1 and TRBJ1-6; D might be TRBD1 (5 bases). The DNA for the CDR3 is TGCGCCAGCACCACCGAGAGGGGAGGGGTAAATTCACCCCTCCACTTT. Its translation is CASTTERGGVNSPLHF.